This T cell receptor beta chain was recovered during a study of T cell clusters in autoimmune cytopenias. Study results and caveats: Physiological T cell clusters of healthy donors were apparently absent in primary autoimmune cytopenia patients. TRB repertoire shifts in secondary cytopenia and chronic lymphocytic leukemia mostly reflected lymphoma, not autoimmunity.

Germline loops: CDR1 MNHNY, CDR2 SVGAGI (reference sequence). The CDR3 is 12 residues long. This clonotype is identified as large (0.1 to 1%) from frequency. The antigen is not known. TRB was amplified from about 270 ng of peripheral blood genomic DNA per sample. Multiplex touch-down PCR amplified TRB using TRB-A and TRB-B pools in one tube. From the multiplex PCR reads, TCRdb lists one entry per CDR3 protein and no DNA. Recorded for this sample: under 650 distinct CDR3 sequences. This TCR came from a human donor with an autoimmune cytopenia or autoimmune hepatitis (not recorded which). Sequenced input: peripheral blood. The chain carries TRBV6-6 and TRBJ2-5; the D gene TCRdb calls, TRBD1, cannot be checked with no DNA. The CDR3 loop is CASGGGQETQYF.